This T cell receptor (beta chain) is drawn from a study of molecular identifiers for immune sequencing clone quantification. At least ten counts were recorded for this clonotype. TCRdb re-called the PCR reads with MiXCR, one entry per CDR3 protein. This sample has nearly 650,000 distinct CDR3 sequences, with 25% found just once. The clonotype originates from a human donor in good health. Some libraries in this study had Jurkat cell RNA spiked in. The sample comprised naive CD8+ T cells from blood, with Jurkat cell RNA spiked in. As to subset: FACS-sorted CD8+CD4-CCR7+CD45RA+ naive T cells.

CDR3 nucleotides: TGCGCCAGCAGCTTGGCCTCGGCTGCACTCTACGAGCAGTACTTC. It encodes CASSLASAALYEQYF. This sequence joins TRBV5-1 and TRBJ2-7, with D uncertain. V dropped 0 bases and J dropped 3 bases, with 13 bases sitting between them. This CDR3 has 15 residues. Germline V gene sequence: CDR1 SGHRS, CDR2 YFSETQ.